The 30 T cell receptor beta chains presented below share a single source sample, sequenced in a study of blood T cell repertoires in COVID-19. The assay was immunoSEQ multiplex PCR, and TCRdb's table has in-frame clones only and misses some. The table has some 210,000 clones, 80% to 90% seen once. Sequencing was done on a sample of peripheral blood. The receptors stem from a woman in her fifties or sixties with active or convalescent COVID-19.

CDR3 coding DNA: TGTGCCAGCAGTGATAGGATTCCGGGGTGGAATTCACCCCTCCACTTT. It translates to CASSDRIPGWNSPLHF. The V gene is TRBV6-1, the J gene TRBJ1-6, with D unresolved. Germline V CDR1 and CDR2: MNHNS, SASEGT. The CDR3 has 16 amino acids. The V end lost 3 bases, the J end lost 7 bases, and 16 bases lay between the germline ends.

As DNA, the CDR3 is TGCGCCAGCAGTTCCCAGACAGGGGACGAGCAGTACTTC. Protein sequence: CASSSQTGDEQYF. V usage is TRBV10-2 and J usage is TRBJ2-7, with 8 nucleotides matching TRBD1. Losses at the gene ends were 5 bases for V and 5 bases for J; bases not matched to a gene: 5. The CDR3 is made up of 13 amino acids. The germline CDR1 and CDR2 sequences are WSHSY and SAAADI.

This chain connects TRBV2 to TRBJ2-3, with 7 nucleotides matching TRBD2. The J segment lost 2 bases and the V segment lost 7 bases, leaving 6 bases of the junction unmatched. Per the germline V gene, CDR1 is SNHLY and CDR2 is FYNNEI. The CDR3 spans 14 residues. The CDR3 DNA sequence: TGTGCCAGCACTACGCTAGCGGACACAGATACGCAGTATTTT. This sequence encodes CASTTLADTDTQYF.

The rearrangement joins TRBV7-8 to TRBJ2-7, with 10 bases lining up with TRBD2. V was pared by 1 base and J by 2 bases, with 5 bases of the junction left unmatched. CDR1 SGHVS and CDR2 FQNEAQ come from the germline V gene. The CDR3 is 16 residues long. In DNA, the CDR3 is TGTGCCAGCAGCTTAGGTTGGACTAGCGGACCCTACGAGCAGTACGTC. Protein sequence: CASSLGWTSGPYEQYV.

This rearrangement joins TRBV7-9 to TRBJ1-1; a possible D gene is TRBD1 (6 bases). Trimming took off 2 bases at V and 5 bases at J, with 15 bases between the two ends. The CDR3 is made up of 15 amino acids. Germline V CDR1 and CDR2: SEHNR, FQNEAQ (reference sequence). CDR3 nucleotide sequence: TGTGCCAGCAGCTTAAAAACAGGGAGTGGAACTGAAGCTTTCTTT. This encodes CASSLKTGSGTEAFF.

This rearrangement joins TRBV24-1 to TRBJ2-1; D is undetermined. This CDR3 spans 17 amino acids. Trimming cost V 0 bases and J 0 bases, with 11 bases left between them. The germline CDR1 and CDR2 sequences are KGHDR and SFDVKD. The CDR3 loop is CATSDLARGSSYNEQFF. CDR3 DNA: TGTGCCACCAGTGATTTGGCCCGTGGCAGCTCCTACAATGAGCAGTTCTTC.

This clone was recorded only once. The J gene is TRBJ1-1, the V gene TRBV6-4, with D uncertain. CDR1 is MRHNA and CDR2 is SNTAGT in the germline V gene. V gave up 2 bases and J gave up 3 bases, with 7 bases separating them. The CDR3 sequence is 13 residues long. The CDR3 is CASSDDLYTEAFF. The CDR3 DNA reads TGTGCCAGCAGTGACGACTTGTACACTGAAGCTTTCTTT.

This rearrangement joins TRBV7-2 to TRBJ2-7, with 7 bases that match TRBD1. The CDR3 length is 15 residues. Germline lookup yields CDR1 SGHTA and CDR2 FQGNSA. V was clipped by 5 bases and J by 1 base; unmatched bases: 8. CDR3 in DNA: TGTGCCAGCAGCAGGGGGACAGCTTTTTCCTACGAGCAGTACTTC. This translates into CASSRGTAFSYEQYF.

V and J are TRBV5-1 and TRBJ1-5; maybe TRBD1 (6 bases). The ends were cut back, 1 base at V and 5 bases at J, with 10 bases in the middle. The length of the CDR3 is 14 residues. Germline V gives CDR1 SGHRS, CDR2 YFSETQ. The CDR3 DNA reads as TGCGCCAGCAGCTTGTCAGGGGACGATCAGCCCCAGCATTTT. Its translation is CASSLSGDDQPQHF.

The V and J genes are TRBV18 and TRBJ1-3; 7 nucleotides agree with TRBD1. The V and J ends lost 4 bases and 1 base, in that order; junction bases with no gene match: 10. The CDR3 spans 17 residues. CDR1 KGHSH and CDR2 LQKENI come from the germline V gene. This chain's CDR3 is CASSQAGTVLSGNTIYF. The CDR3 DNA sequence: TGTGCCAGCTCACAAGCCGGGACAGTACTTTCTGGAAACACCATATATTTT.

V usage is TRBV5-4 and J usage is TRBJ2-1, with TRBD2 identical over 7 bases. This CDR3 region has 15 residues. V was clipped by 4 bases and J by 8 bases; unmatched bases: 12. Germline assignment: CDR1 SGHNT and CDR2 YYREEE (reference sequence). CDR3 sequence: CASSDPRGRGDEQFF. The CDR3 DNA reads as TGTGCCAGCAGCGACCCGCGCGGGAGAGGCGATGAGCAGTTCTTC.

J is TRBJ2-5 and V is TRBV3-1 (or the pseudogene TRBV3-2), with D possibly matching TRBD2 (5 bases). The CDR3 length is 15 residues. Trimming took 0 bases from V and 7 from J, leaving 15 bases between them. Looked up from germline, CDR1 is LGHDT and CDR2 is YNNKEL (reference sequence). Here the CDR3 DNA reads TGTGCCAGCAGCCAAGATCGACTACGGGTCGGGACCCAGTACTTC. This translates into CASSQDRLRVGTQYF.

The CDR3 DNA sequence: TGTGCCAGCAGTCAACAGAATCCATATAGCAATCAGCCCCAGCATTTT. Translation: CASSQQNPYSNQPQHF. The gene calls are TRBV2 and TRBJ1-5, with D unresolved. Germline V gene sequence: CDR1 SNHLY, CDR2 FYNNEI. Trimming took off 5 bases at V and 0 bases at J, with 14 bases between the two ends. The CDR3 totals 16 residues.

The J gene is TRBJ1-5, the V gene TRBV24-1, with D perhaps matching TRBD1 (5 bases). V lost 5 bases, J lost 2 bases, and 12 bases lay in between. CDR3 length: 15 amino acids. CDR1 is KGHDR, CDR2 SFDVKD, per germline. The CDR3: CATSGGGGGNQPQHF. CDR3 in DNA: TGTGCCACCAGTGGCGGTGGAGGGGGCAATCAGCCCCAGCATTTT.

The rearrangement joins TRBV3-1 (or the pseudogene TRBV3-2) to TRBJ1-2; 9 nucleotides align to TRBD1. The CDR3 runs 15 residues. J gave up 6 bases and V 1 base, and 6 bases lay outside the gene matches. The germline V gene encodes CDR1 LGHDT and CDR2 YNNKEL (reference sequence). The CDR3 loop is CASSQAPGQGNGYTF. The CDR3 DNA is TGTGCCAGCAGCCAAGCCCCGGGACAGGGCAATGGCTACACCTTC.

The chain combines TRBV19 with TRBJ1-2, with a tentative D call TRBD1 (6 bases). Per germline, CDR1 LNHDA and CDR2 SQIVND (reference sequence). Deletions cut 10 bases from V and 3 bases from J, with 18 bases between. This CDR3 has 14 amino acids. CDR3 sequence: CATRRTEAHYGYTF. The CDR3 DNA sequence: TGTGCCACCCGGCGGACAGAGGCCCACTATGGCTACACCTTC.

The chain joins TRBV7-2 to TRBJ2-5; 10 bases align to TRBD1. J was trimmed by 5 bases and V by 7 bases; bases with no gene match: 7. The CDR3 contains 14 residues. CDR1 is SGHTA and CDR2 is FQGNSA in the germline V gene. This CDR3 reads CASTDRGSGETQYF. The CDR3 DNA follows: TGTGCCAGCACGGACAGGGGGTCGGGGGAGACCCAGTACTTC.

The chain uses TRBV11-2 and TRBJ2-2; 9 nucleotides agree with TRBD2. V was clipped by 0 bases and J by 6 bases; unmatched bases: 5. The germline V gene has CDR1 SGHAT and CDR2 FQNNGV. The CDR3 has 16 amino acids. The CDR3, as DNA: TGTGCCAGCAGCTTAGATCTGGCTAGCGGGGCCGGGGAGCTGTTTTTT. It yields the protein CASSLDLASGAGELFF.

This clone appeared once. The V and J genes are TRBV5-1 and TRBJ2-5, with D hard to call. The length of the CDR3 is 15 residues. Trimming shortened V by 0 bases and J by 3 bases, and 12 bases separated the two germline ends. The V gene's germline CDR1 is SGHRS and CDR2 YFSETQ. The CDR3 region has the DNA TGCGCCAGCAGCTTGGTAGGAGCAGTTAAAGAGACCCAGTACTTC. Translating it yields CASSLVGAVKETQYF.

This clone was detected once. The chain has TRBV19 and TRBJ2-6, with D possibly TRBD1 on 5 matching bases. CDR3 size: 16 residues. Trimming took off 1 base at V and 2 bases at J, with 9 bases between the two ends. Germline V gene sequence: CDR1 LNHDA, CDR2 SQIVND (reference sequence). The CDR3 region is CASSIVSDTGANVLTF. For the CDR3, the DNA is TGTGCCAGTAGTATAGTTTCGGACACTGGGGCCAACGTCCTGACTTTC.

This chain uses TRBV4-1 with TRBJ2-2; no firm D call. Deletions cut 0 bases from V and 5 bases from J, with 10 bases between. The CDR3 spans 15 residues. Germline loops: CDR1 MGHRA, CDR2 YSYEKL. The chain's CDR3 is CASSQDEGVTGELFF. In nucleotides, the CDR3 is TGCGCCAGCAGCCAAGACGAAGGAGTTACCGGGGAGCTGTTTTTT.

In DNA, the CDR3 is TGTGCCAGCAGTTCCGGAAGCGCGAACACTGAAGCTTTCTTT. Its protein is CASSSGSANTEAFF. The chain has TRBV28 and TRBJ1-1; D is unresolved. Germline V lookup: CDR1 MDHEN, CDR2 SYDVKM. CDR3 length: 14 residues. The V end lost 4 bases, the J end lost 1 base, and 10 bases lay between the germline ends.

The CDR3: CASILARGGAEAFF. The CDR3 nucleotides are TGTGCCAGCATTCTCGCCCGCGGGGGGGCTGAAGCTTTCTTT. This sequence joins TRBV6-5 and TRBJ1-1; the D gene is possibly TRBD1 (5 bases). The germline gives CDR1 MNHEY, CDR2 SVGAGI. Between the trimmed V and J ends, which lost 7 bases and 6 bases, there was a span of 18 bases. This CDR3 region has 14 residues.

V and J are TRBV19 and TRBJ2-6; the match to TRBD1 covers 12 bases. With 5 bases clipped from V and 8 bases from J, the junction kept 7 bases outside the gene matches. The CDR3 runs 16 residues. Germline values: CDR1 LNHDA, CDR2 SQIVND (reference sequence). The CDR3, as DNA: TGTGCCAGTAGTGGGACAGGGGGCGCGATGACCAACGTCCTGACTTTC. Protein product: CASSGTGGAMTNVLTF.

This clone was counted at least ten times. CDR3 sequence reads: CASSGNRGETQYF. Here the CDR3 DNA reads TGTGCCAGCAGTGGGAACAGGGGTGAGACCCAGTACTTC. The chain links TRBV6-4 to TRBJ2-5; 7 nucleotides match TRBD1. The CDR3 runs to 13 residues. V lost 4 bases, J lost 5 bases, and 4 bases stayed unmatched. The germline CDR1 and CDR2 sequences are MRHNA and SNTAGT.

This clone showed up just a few times. The J gene is TRBJ1-4, the V gene TRBV11-2; 7 bases line up with TRBD1. V trimming: 1 base; J trimming: 2 bases; junction bases outside the gene matches: 4. Germline values: CDR1 SGHAT, CDR2 FQNNGV. This CDR3 region has 16 residues. DNA for the CDR3: TGTGCCAGCAGCTTAGTCGGAGGGGGCACTAATGAAAAACTGTTTTTT. It specifies CASSLVGGGTNEKLFF.

The chain recombines TRBV20-1 with TRBJ1-3; D unresolved. CDR3 length: 11 amino acids. Per germline, CDR1 DFQATT and CDR2 SNEGSKA (reference sequence). V lost 5 bases and J 3 bases, leaving 5 bases between the germline ends. DNA of the CDR3: TGCAGTGCTTTCTATGGAAACACCATATATTTT. Amino acids: CSAFYGNTIYF.

V is TRBV28 and J is TRBJ2-1; maybe TRBD2 (7 bases). In germline, CDR1 is MDHEN, CDR2 SYDVKM. Trimming removed 3 bases at V and 3 bases at J, with 21 bases between. CDR3 length: 18 residues. CDR3 bases: TGTGCCAGCAGTTTCCCCCGCCGGGGAGGGGGAAGCTACAATGAGCAGTTCTTC. This translates into CASSFPRRGGGSYNEQFF.

With regard to this clone: The sample carries other DNA sequences with the same CDR3. The rearrangement links TRBV5-4 to TRBJ1-1; the D gene is possibly TRBD1 (5 bases). In germline, CDR1 is SGHNT, CDR2 YYREEE (reference sequence). V gave up 4 bases and J gave up 0 bases, with 10 bases separating them. The CDR3 runs 14 residues. The CDR3 protein is CASSRDSLNTEAFF. CDR3 sequence (DNA): TGTGCCAGCAGCCGTGACAGCTTGAACACTGAAGCTTTCTTT.

The V gene is TRBV12-3 or TRBV12-4, the J gene TRBJ1-1, with 9 bases lining up with TRBD1. V shed 2 bases, J shed 12 bases, and the junction held 4 bases outside the gene matches. The CDR3 sequence is 12 residues long. The CDR3 sequence is CASSLRTGDPFF. The DNA for the CDR3 is TGTGCCAGCAGTTTAAGGACAGGGGACCCTTTCTTT.